This TCR beta chain was captured by sequencing in a study of shared T cell receptors in the human thymus. Trimming removed 7 bases from V and 10 bases from J, with 25 bases in between. CDR3 size: 14 residues. The V gene's germline CDR1 is SQVTM and CDR2 ANQGSEA. TCRdb keeps only in-frame clones here, not all; method: immunoSEQ multiplex PCR. The sample lists about 380,000 clones, 85% to 95% occurring once. The gene calls are TRBV29-1 and TRBJ1-1; tentatively, D is TRBD1 (6 bases). The receptor's source is a human donor. Sequenced material: thymocytes. The CDR3 protein is CSAPLTWGGQGAFF. The CDR3 DNA follows: TGCAGCGCCCCACTCACCTGGGGGGGGCAGGGAGCTTTCTTT.